These T cell receptor beta chains were read from a single sample in a study of T-cell memory formation after mild COVID-19. TCRdb fed the 5' RACE reads into MiXCR, producing one record per CDR3 protein. Here the sample spans hundreds of thousands of distinct CDR3 sequences, less than 20% being singletons. Sequenced input: PBMCs or a T cell subset sorted from them (not recorded which). The receptors stem from a man between 18 and 29 years old who had mild COVID-19 (a few samples of this study predate the infection). Cell type and time point are not known. Each CDR3 is given with its conserved first and last residue. Each record gives: clone size, V gene, J gene, D gene, CDR3 protein, CDR3 DNA. A D gene is named only where the DNA matches it firmly. A row's size may be missing; if present it is once, few, many or a size class.

>NA|TRBV7-9|TRBJ1-2|TRBD1
CASRPTGANYGYTF
TGTGCCAGCAGGCCGACAGGGGCCAACTATGGCTACACCTTC
>few|TRBV7-2|TRBJ2-3|NA
CASSLVGPQGTDTQYF
TGTGCCAGCAGCTTAGTGGGGCCACAGGGCACAGATACGCAGTATTTT
>many|TRBV7-2|TRBJ2-3|NA
CASSLVRALGGDTQYF
TGTGCCAGCAGCTTAGTAAGGGCGCTAGGGGGGGATACGCAGTATTTT
>NA|TRBV5-5|TRBJ2-3|TRBD1
CASSLLSTGLDTQYF
TGTGCCAGCAGCTTGCTCTCGACAGGGTTGGATACGCAGTATTTT
>few|TRBV12-3/TRBV12-4|TRBJ2-5|TRBD2
CASRAHRGLEETQYF
TGTGCCAGCAGGGCACACCGGGGACTAGAGGAGACCCAGTACTTC
>NA|TRBV15|TRBJ1-2|TRBD1
CATSRAGQYGYTF
TGTGCCACCAGCAGAGCGGGACAGTATGGCTACACCTTC
>NA|TRBV5-6|TRBJ1-5|NA
CASSTRQSNQPQHF
TGTGCCAGCAGCACCAGACAGAGCAATCAGCCCCAGCATTTT
>NA|TRBV12-3/TRBV12-4|TRBJ2-2|NA
CASTIGQTGELFF
TGTGCCAGCACTATCGGACAGACCGGGGAGCTGTTTTTT
>NA|TRBV7-9|TRBJ2-7|TRBD1
CASSSNRGEGEQYF
TGTGCCAGCAGCTCAAACAGGGGCGAAGGCGAGCAGTACTTC
>NA|TRBV15|TRBJ1-2|TRBD1
CATSSRQGGGYTF
TGTGCCACCAGCAGTCGCCAGGGGGGAGGCTACACCTTC
>few|TRBV28|TRBJ1-2|TRBD1
CASSTLGQGRGYTF
TGTGCCAGCAGTACCTTAGGACAGGGACGAGGCTACACCTTC
>NA|TRBV5-1|TRBJ1-6|NA
CASSPLQGPNSPLHF
TGCGCCAGCAGCCCACTCCAGGGGCCTAATTCACCCCTCCACTTT
>few|TRBV9|TRBJ2-3|TRBD2
CASSGLRSGGAVDTQYF
TGTGCCAGCAGCGGACTCAGGAGCGGGGGGGCGGTGGATACGCAGTATTTT
>NA|TRBV20-1|TRBJ1-1|NA
CSARVATGRAFF
TGCAGTGCTAGAGTGGCGACCGGTCGAGCTTTCTTT
>few|TRBV29-1|TRBJ1-1|NA
CSVLDSRYTEAFF
TGCAGCGTTTTGGACTCGCGTTACACTGAAGCTTTCTTT
>many|TRBV4-2|TRBJ2-7|NA
CASSQAGDGYEQYF
TGTGCCAGCAGCCAAGCCGGGGATGGATACGAGCAGTACTTC
>NA|TRBV9|TRBJ1-1|TRBD1
CASSQGAGNTEAFF
TGTGCCAGCAGCCAGGGGGCAGGGAACACTGAAGCTTTCTTT
>NA|TRBV15|TRBJ2-3|NA
CATSFTLLGTDTQYF
TGTGCCACCAGCTTCACTTTGTTGGGCACAGATACGCAGTATTTT
>few|TRBV4-1|TRBJ2-1|NA
CASSHSVRGFSYNEQFF
TGCGCCAGCAGCCATTCTGTCAGGGGATTCTCCTACAATGAGCAGTTCTTC
>NA|TRBV12-3/TRBV12-4|TRBJ1-1|NA
CASSLPPLRSEAFF
TGTGCCAGCAGTTTACCCCCCCTGCGGAGTGAAGCTTTCTTT
>NA|TRBV6-5|TRBJ2-5|NA
CASSPRGQGDAETQYF
TGTGCCAGCAGCCCACGGGGGCAGGGGGACGCGGAGACCCAGTACTTC
>NA|TRBV5-1|TRBJ2-3|NA
CASSLGPRAGTDTQYF
TGCGCCAGCAGCTTGGGTCCACGGGCGGGCACAGATACGCAGTATTTT
>few|TRBV29-1|TRBJ2-7|NA
CSVEYSYEQYF
TGCAGCGTTGAATACAGCTACGAGCAGTACTTC
>few|TRBV5-5|TRBJ2-7|NA
CASSLGPRGGTYEQYF
TGTGCCAGCAGCTTAGGCCCCAGGGGGGGAACCTACGAGCAGTACTTC
>NA|TRBV11-2|TRBJ2-2|TRBD2
CASSPDGRVNTGELFF
TGTGCCAGCAGCCCAGATGGGAGGGTGAACACCGGGGAGCTGTTTTTT
>NA|TRBV4-2|TRBJ2-3|TRBD2
CASSQDQRGADTQYF
TGTGCCAGCAGCCAAGATCAGCGGGGGGCAGATACGCAGTATTTT
>NA|TRBV5-1|TRBJ1-5|TRBD1
CASSQLPGQLNQPQHF
TGCGCCAGCAGCCAGCTGCCGGGACAGTTGAATCAGCCCCAGCATTTT
>few|TRBV18|TRBJ1-5|TRBD1
CASSLGTGNSNQPQHF
TGTGCCAGCTCACTAGGGACAGGGAATAGCAATCAGCCCCAGCATTTT
>few|TRBV6-6|TRBJ1-1|NA
CASSYPLDSLNTEAFF
TGTGCCAGCAGTTATCCCCTCGACAGCCTGAACACTGAAGCTTTCTTT
>NA|TRBV6-2/TRBV6-3|TRBJ1-5|NA
CASSPQGGTQPQHF
TGTGCCAGCAGTCCTCAGGGAGGAACTCAGCCCCAGCATTTT
>NA|TRBV20-1|TRBJ2-7|TRBD1
CSARLGQGLYEQYF
TGCAGTGCTAGATTAGGACAGGGCCTCTACGAGCAGTACTTC
>few|TRBV12-3/TRBV12-4|TRBJ1-2|NA
CASSSQGFDGYTF
TGTGCCAGCAGTTCCCAGGGTTTCGATGGCTACACCTTC
>NA|TRBV30|TRBJ1-1|NA
CACHTTVFRPEAFF
TGTGCCTGTCATACGACAGTCTTTAGGCCTGAAGCTTTCTTT
>many|TRBV5-1|TRBJ2-3|NA
CASSRTSSTDTQYF
TGCGCCAGCAGCAGGACATCTAGCACAGATACGCAGTATTTT
>many|TRBV4-3|TRBJ1-6|NA
CASSQEIGSPLHF
TGCGCCAGCAGCCAAGAAATCGGTTCACCCCTCCACTTT
>NA|TRBV4-3|TRBJ2-2|NA
CASRRGVVTGELFF
TGCGCCAGCAGGCGGGGCGTTGTCACCGGGGAGCTGTTTTTT
>few|TRBV11-2|TRBJ2-5|NA
CASSLGQARETQYF
TGTGCCAGCAGCTTAGGGCAGGCCAGAGAGACCCAGTACTTC
>few|TRBV7-2|TRBJ2-3|NA
CASSHPSSGDDTDTQYF
TGTGCCAGCAGCCACCCAAGCTCGGGGGACGACACAGATACGCAGTATTTT
>few|TRBV20-1|TRBJ2-3|TRBD2
CSAPGLGADTQYF
TGCAGTGCCCCGGGACTAGGTGCAGATACGCAGTATTTT
>NA|TRBV4-2|TRBJ2-2|NA
CASSQDYGVDRDYTGELFF
TGTGCCAGCAGCCAAGATTACGGCGTCGACAGGGACTACACCGGGGAGCTGTTTTTT
>NA|TRBV7-2|TRBJ1-5|NA
CASSLWGGDQPQHF
TGTGCCAGCAGCTTATGGGGAGGCGATCAGCCCCAGCATTTT
>few|TRBV2|TRBJ2-2|NA
CASMPGVRGTGELFF
TGTGCCAGCATGCCGGGCGTCCGAGGGACCGGGGAGCTGTTTTTT
>few|TRBV6-5|TRBJ1-4|TRBD1
CASSYLGTGDEKLFF
TGTGCCAGCAGTTACTTGGGGACAGGGGATGAAAAACTGTTTTTT
>few|TRBV5-1|TRBJ2-4|TRBD1
CASSPGHTGEAKNIQYF
TGCGCCAGCAGCCCCGGCCACACAGGGGAAGCCAAAAACATTCAGTACTTC
>few|TRBV7-6|TRBJ1-2|NA
CASSVDGSLYGYTF
TGTGCCAGCAGCGTGGACGGGAGCCTCTATGGCTACACCTTC
>few|TRBV7-3|TRBJ2-3|TRBD1
CASSRDRDTDTQYF
TGTGCCAGCAGCCGGGACAGAGACACAGATACGCAGTATTTT
>few|TRBV11-3|TRBJ2-1|TRBD1
CASSRRQGPSSYNEQFF
TGTGCCAGCAGCCGTAGACAGGGGCCGAGCTCCTACAATGAGCAGTTCTTC
>NA|TRBV27|TRBJ2-5|NA
CASRIRGLGGETQYF
TGTGCCAGCAGGATCCGGGGGCTGGGCGGAGAGACCCAGTACTTC